This entry concerns a single TCR beta chain. This sample is part of a study of blood T cell repertoires in COVID-19. Study as a whole: The cDNA or gDNA used as material had been derived from T cells, B-cell-depleted T cells, or PBMCs.

Study processing details: Reference gene primers were amplified, and this amplification served to estimate nucleated cell counts. The table came from immunoSEQ multiplex PCR; TCRdb's copy has only in-frame clones and leaves some out. From that table come the V and J calls and clone size; the DNA was used to work out D and trimming. The sample yields around 50,000 clones, around 89% seen once. V shed 4 bases and J 4 bases; nucleotides not matched to a gene: 2. Germline-derived CDR1 and CDR2 are SGHRS and YFSETQ. The CDR3 covers 13 residues. Sequencing used peripheral blood. The clonotype comes from a human donor in a cohort sampled during active COVID-19. The chain recombines TRBV5-1 with TRBJ2-3; 8 bases align to TRBD2. Here the CDR3 reads CASSPGGPDTQYF. DNA of the CDR3: TGCGCCAGCAGCCCGGGGGGGCCAGATACGCAGTATTTT.